This T cell receptor beta chain is from a study of metastatic and nonmetastatic thyroid tumors. Overall study: Comparison of repertoires was carried out across blood and tumor or nodule tissue from malignant and benign thyroid patients.

There were no patients who had received any treatment before thyroid surgery. General study results and limits: Reports indicated that malignant thyroid tumors showed significantly higher TCR beta diversity than benign nodules did, in blood and tumor.

Authors' processing steps: The study took CDR3 differences across clinicopathological groups and made a distant-metastasis classifier for papillary thyroid cancer from them. TCRdb recomputed clones from the PCR reads via MiXCR. It is TCRdb's table, rather than the study itself, that gives the V and J calls and clone size. The table includes about 69,000 clones, around 14% detected once. This clone occurred a few times. What it binds is not known. Since a much larger clone is just one base distant, this may be a read error. This TCR came from a male donor with papillary thyroid cancer or a benign thyroid nodule (not recorded which). Some clones in this sample may be carry-over from other donors' samples. Material for sequencing was blood.

The CDR3, as DNA: TGTGCCAGCGTCTTTTTGGGGGGGGGAAGGGACACCGGGGAGCTGTTTTTT. It is translated as CASVFLGGGRDTGELFF. The chain links TRBV12-3 or TRBV12-4 to TRBJ2-2, with 7 positions matching TRBD2. V dropped 8 bases and J dropped 3; count of bases not matched to a gene: 15. The length of the CDR3 is 17 residues.